This T cell receptor beta chain was obtained from a study of blood T cell repertoires in COVID-19. Turning to the study itself: Samples representing acute and convalescent COVID-19 were sourced from the United States, Italy and Spain. T cells, B-cell-depleted T cells, or PBMCs provided the cDNA or gDNA that served as material.

V lost 3 bases, J lost 5 bases, and 11 bases stayed unmatched. The CDR3 totals 16 residues. The germline V gene encodes CDR1 LNHDA and CDR2 SQIVND (reference sequence). As originally analysed: Estimates of nucleated cell counts were drawn from the amplification of reference gene primers. Sequencing was performed with immunoSEQ multiplex PCR; in TCRdb, only in-frame clones are kept and a portion is missing. V, J and clone size reflect that table, while D and trimming were determined from the DNA. The sample lists tens of thousands of clones, 75% to 85% occurring once. The source is a human donor in a cohort sampled during active COVID-19. V gene TRBV19 combines with J gene TRBJ2-5; TRBD2 agrees at 8 bases. The sample taken for sequencing was peripheral blood. The CDR3 is CASSIVAGGTPETQYF. Here the CDR3 DNA reads TGTGCCAGTAGTATTGTGGCGGGGGGAACCCCGGAGACCCAGTACTTC.